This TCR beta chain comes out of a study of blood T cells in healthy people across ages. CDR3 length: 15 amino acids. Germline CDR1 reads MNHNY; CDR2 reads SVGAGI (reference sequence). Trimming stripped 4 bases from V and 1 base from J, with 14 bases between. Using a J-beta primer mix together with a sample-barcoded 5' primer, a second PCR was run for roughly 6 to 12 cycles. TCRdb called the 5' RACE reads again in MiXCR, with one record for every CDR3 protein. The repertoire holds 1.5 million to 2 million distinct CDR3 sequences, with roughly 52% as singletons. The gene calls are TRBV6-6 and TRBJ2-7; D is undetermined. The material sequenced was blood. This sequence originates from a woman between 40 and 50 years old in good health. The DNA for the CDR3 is TGTGCCAGCAGTTCACCGGTGGGCAGTTCCTACGAGCAGTACTTC. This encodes CASSSPVGSSYEQYF.